This T cell receptor (beta chain) is drawn from a study of blood T cell repertoires in COVID-19. At the level of the study: COVID-19 samples collected from the United States, Italy and Spain covered acute and convalescent phases.

Per the germline V gene, CDR1 is SGHVS and CDR2 is FQNEAQ. The CDR3 extends over 16 amino acids. V lost 7 bases, J lost 4 bases, and 20 bases lay in between. TCRdb's table, derived via immunoSEQ multiplex PCR, lists solely in-frame clones and lacks some. The table has 100,000 or so clones, roughly 80% seen once. The receptor's source is a man in his 70s with active or convalescent COVID-19. The gene calls are TRBV7-8 and TRBJ1-3, with D possibly matching TRBD1 (6 bases). The sequenced material came from peripheral blood. The CDR3 sequence is CASKTSRGVEGNTIYF. The CDR3 nucleotides read TGTGCCAGCAAAACGTCCAGGGGAGTGGAAGGAAACACCATATATTTT.